This TCR beta chain emerged from a study of shared clonotypes between healthy human individuals (dated by TCRdb to about 2020). As for the study more broadly: The cohort comprised a couple of women and a few men aged 18 to 49 years. For each donor, three plates each were used for CD4 naive and CD4 memory, two plates were used for CD8 naive, and one plate was used for CD8 memory. To estimate repertoire size and how much clonotypes are shared between individuals, the study performed deep sequencing of blood TCR repertoires from about 5 healthy adults. Libraries were prepared and TCR repertoires were sequenced by different laboratories using diverse techniques, in order to increase sequencing depth and limit assay-specific biases. Leukapheresis yielded between about 0.94 and 9.5 billion PBMCs per donor.

The table lists this clone with a few counts. Its antigen remains unidentified. No base quality values were provided; no much bigger clone lies one nucleotide off. Using the deep immunoSEQ assay, multiplex PCR amplified TCR CDR3 regions from genomic DNA. Extracted genomic DNA from each cell subset was spread evenly across all wells of several immunoSEQ 96-well plates, with each plate serving as a replicate. For sorted subsets, each replicate PCR was loaded with roughly 200 ng genomic DNA, equivalent to 32,000 or so T cell genomes. Purified libraries were quantified with a Qubit 3.0 fluorometer, sized on a Bioanalyzer 2100, and re-quantified with the KAPA Library Quantification kit. A separate single-read 150-cycle Illumina NextSeq 550 flow cell was used to sequence each immunoSEQ 96-well plate. Concerning the study's data processing: The immunoSEQ output contained only junctional sequences without quality scores, so filtering could not match that applied to full-length reads. Sequences were annotated with PyIR, a Python wrapper for IgBLAST v1.9, and V/J genes and CDR3 were assigned using IMGT germline references. Reads with weak V/J assignments (E-value above 1e-6), missing CDR3, stop codons, out-of-frame junctions, or ambiguous translated residues were removed. V3J clonotypes were defined as sequences sharing the same inferred V gene, J gene, and CDR3 amino acid sequence. The percentage overlap between two repertoires was calculated by dividing the number of shared unique clonotypes by the size of the smaller repertoire. Richness of each repertoire was evaluated using RTK rarefaction, the Chao1 estimator, and Recon v2.1 estimates of unobserved clonotypes. For all TCRbeta clonotypes obtained by the gDNA method from a few donors, generation probabilities were computed with OLGA. In TCRdb, the immuneACCESS table is reduced to in-frame sequences with V and J assigned. These tables do not hold every clone; where another copy was compared, an unresolved V gene accounts for under half, and the others remain unexplained. That table furnishes V, J and clone size, whereas the DNA furnished D and trimming. This sample gives about 300,000 clones in total; 74% of them show up just once. Jointly, the top ten make up under 13% of the sample.

The paper's findings and limits, for the study overall: Rarefaction of sorted-subset datasets indicated incomplete sequencing despite the large sequencing depth. Naive subsets generally had larger estimated clonotype richness than memory subsets. Higher generation probabilities were observed for clonotypes shared by all four sorted-subset donors than for non-shared clonotypes. Based on pairwise subsampling, the degree of clonotype sharing among donors was expected to be affected by sequencing depth. Sharing across several donors was observed for around 5% of naive CD4, over 3% of naive CD8, roughly 2.3% of memory CD4, and less than 0.45% of memory CD8 clonotypes. Because the study included only a small number of donors, the genetic and exposure-history diversity represented was limited. Sampling was restricted to blood, and TCR repertoires in tissues likely differ from the TCR repertoires found in blood.

Healthy HIV-negative adults with no recently reported acute infections or vaccinations were included as donors. Every donor was a Caucasian adult residing in Nashville, Tennessee, USA. Magnetic negative selection was used to enrich CD4+ T cells, after which naive cells were positively selected on CD45RA and the negative fraction became the memory subset. Blood was obtained by leukapheresis, after which PBMCs were separated by Ficoll-Histopaque density gradient centrifugation and cryopreserved in liquid nitrogen vapor phase. Analytical flow cytometry was used to check the purity and quantity of each magnetically sorted T cell population. Genomic DNA was isolated from each sorted fraction and quantified by UV absorbance on a Nanodrop 2000c. Sequenced sample: memory CD4+ T cells sorted from blood. The cell subset or site tag for this specimen amounts to: CD45RA-negative fraction. The TCR comes from a man aged 25 to 40 in good health.

The DNA is as follows: TGTGCCAGCAGTTCCTACGGAGAAAGCTATGGCTACACCTTC. It translates as CASSSYGESYGYTF. The rearrangement combines TRBV6-5 with TRBJ1-2; too little of a D gene remains to name it. V and J are truncated by 4 bases and 4 bases respectively, leaving an intervening sequence of 13 bases. The CDR3 runs 14 amino acids, cysteine and phenylalanine included. Here the CDR3 DNA is all that survives: 42 bases in frame from base 1. CDR1 MNHEY and CDR2 SVGAGI are derived from the germline V gene.